These T cell receptor beta chains were read from a single sample in a study of blood T cell repertoires in COVID-19. Assay: immunoSEQ multiplex PCR; the TCRdb copy retains only in-frame clones and omits some. The data contain 70,000 to 80,000 clones, more than 75% of them singletons. Sequenced: peripheral blood. These receptors were obtained from an older woman with acute or convalescent COVID-19. Both conserved end residues are trimmed from each CDR3.

v_call	j_call	cdr3_aa
TRBV27	TRBJ1-6	ASTHGQGNSPLH
TRBV6-5	TRBJ1-3	ASSSRGSGSGNTIY
TRBV6-2/TRBV6-3	TRBJ2-3	ASSYVGASDTQY
TRBV20-1	TRBJ2-1	SAFRRSEQF
TRBV18	TRBJ1-1	ASSPGGDTEAF
TRBV5-1	TRBJ2-2	ASSRDFSTGELF
TRBV18	TRBJ2-7	ASSRGQGTDEQY
TRBV11-2	TRBJ1-2	ASSRGQHYGYT
TRBV7-2	TRBJ1-1	ASSSLDTSTEAF
TRBV7-9	TRBJ2-5	ASSFASGETQY
TRBV7-2	TRBJ2-3	ASSLATADTQY
TRBV7-2	TRBJ2-7	ASSPGDRLYEQY
TRBV5-1	TRBJ1-6	ASSLQGPYNSPLH
TRBV4-1	TRBJ1-1	ASSQGGESF
TRBV7-8	TRBJ1-1	ASSFNMNTEAF
TRBV3-1/TRBV3-2	TRBJ1-2	ASSQTDRTYGYT
TRBV15	TRBJ2-5	ATSRDEGAQTQY
TRBV3-1/TRBV3-2	TRBJ2-3	ASSLGRGDTQY
TRBV6-1	TRBJ1-2	ASSEPDRGLYGYT
TRBV7-2	TRBJ1-2	ASSLRRGQYGYT
TRBV5-6	TRBJ2-3	ASSNWARGLPY
TRBV5-1	TRBJ1-1	ASSAGGGNTEAF
TRBV28	TRBJ2-5	ASIPTGGGRQETQY
TRBV18	TRBJ1-2	ASSPRQDANNGYT
TRBV12-3/TRBV12-4	TRBJ2-2	ASSSGVSGELF
TRBV14	TRBJ2-3	ASSPRGLAVGSSTDTQY
TRBV10-2	TRBJ1-3	ASSAAIGNTIY
TRBV29-1	TRBJ2-1	SVAAGSSYNEQF
TRBV30	TRBJ1-1	AWTRTSLNTEAF
TRBV3-1/TRBV3-2	TRBJ2-7	ASSPPGERGTYEQY
TRBV27	TRBJ2-7	ASRDRTYEQY
TRBV4-1	TRBJ1-3	ASSQVIRGPSGGNTIY
TRBV3-1/TRBV3-2	TRBJ2-1	ASSRGRGQF
TRBV7-3	TRBJ1-1	ASSLGPGLGAF
TRBV12-3/TRBV12-4	TRBJ1-1	ASSSRRDTEAF
TRBV15	TRBJ2-7	ATSRDSRALDEQY
TRBV5-4	TRBJ1-4	ASSLDGTGDNEKLF
TRBV14	TRBJ1-2	ASSQTDTTGYT
TRBV3-1/TRBV3-2	TRBJ2-2	ASSRNRAGGELF
TRBV6-5	TRBJ2-7	ASRTAGGLVEQY
TRBV19	TRBJ1-3	ASSPGGSTSGNTIY
TRBV11-2	TRBJ2-3	ASSLDRGDTQY
TRBV4-1	TRBJ1-2	ASSQEGGGGYGYT
TRBV15	TRBJ2-7	ATSRVGRGEQY
TRBV5-1	TRBJ1-4	ASKRVAQVENEKLF
TRBV28	TRBJ1-4	ASSLQQGADEKLF
TRBV2	TRBJ1-2	ASTQTQGSGGYT
TRBV20-1	TRBJ2-2	SASRGGTGELF
TRBV3-1/TRBV3-2	TRBJ1-2	ASSQGRRGANYGYT
TRBV12-3/TRBV12-4	TRBJ1-1	ASIRGPSPEAF
TRBV28	TRBJ2-5	ASSPRLAGEETQY
TRBV11-2	TRBJ2-2	ASSLDTRQGADTGELF
TRBV5-1	TRBJ1-3	ASSLSGRSSGNTIY